A selection of T cell receptor beta chains follows, all from one sample in a study of cytomegalovirus exposure and HLA in healthy donors. Using immunoSEQ multiplex PCR, the repertoire was profiled, and TCRdb retains in-frame clones only, with some absent. The table has 160,000 or so clones, roughly 78% seen once. The sample taken for sequencing was PBMCs. Every receptor here comes from a man in his forties in good health and CMV-seronegative. CDR3s include the opening cysteine and the closing phenylalanine or tryptophan. Fields, in order: D gene, clone size, V gene, J gene, CDR3 DNA, CDR3 protein. D genes are given only for firm matches. Expanded clones get a size class; other rows say once, few or many, or leave the size out.

TRBD2	NA	TRBV6-4	TRBJ2-7	TGTGCCAGCAGTGACTCGTTCGAGGCGGGAGGGTTGACCTACGAGCAGTACTTC	CASSDSFEAGGLTYEQYF
NA	NA	TRBV28	TRBJ2-7	TGTGCCAGCAGCCTAGGAGGAGGGACCTCCTACGAGCAGTACTTC	CASSLGGGTSYEQYF
TRBD1	NA	TRBV6-5	TRBJ1-1	TGTGCCAGCAGTTACTCGCGGACAGGGTTAACTGAAGCTTTCTTT	CASSYSRTGLTEAFF
NA	NA	TRBV5-1	TRBJ1-6	TGCGCCAGCAGCTTGGCAGGGTCGGATAATTCACCCCTCCACTTT	CASSLAGSDNSPLHF
TRBD2	NA	TRBV6-1	TRBJ2-3	TGTGCCAGCACCCCGGGACTACCCACAGATACGCAGTATTTT	CASTPGLPTDTQYF
TRBD1	NA	TRBV4-3	TRBJ2-7	TGCGCCAGCAGCCAAGATCGTCCCGGCCCGGGACAGACGTTGTACGAGCAGTACTTC	CASSQDRPGPGQTLYEQYF
TRBD1	NA	TRBV5-5	TRBJ2-7	TGTGCCAGCGACAGGGCCAACGAGCAGTACTTC	CASDRANEQYF
NA	NA	TRBV28	TRBJ2-7	TGTGCCAGCAGTTTAGATCAGGGATCCTACGAGCAGTACTTC	CASSLDQGSYEQYF
TRBD1	few	TRBV27	TRBJ2-1	TGTGCCAGCAGTGTCAGGGGACAGGGTGCCTACAATGAGCAGTTCTTC	CASSVRGQGAYNEQFF
TRBD2	NA	TRBV15	TRBJ2-1	TGTGCCACCAGCAGAGAGGGCGGGAGGGCCACCTACAATGAGCAGTTCTTC	CATSREGGRATYNEQFF
NA	once	TRBV21-1	TRBJ2-7	TGTGCCAGCACCGCCGACAGGTACCACTCCTACGAGCAGTACTTC	CASTADRYHSYEQYF
TRBD2	few	TRBV7-9	TRBJ2-7	TGTTCCAGCAGCTTAGATTCACTAGCGGGAGGACAGTACTTC	CSSSLDSLAGGQYF
NA	NA	TRBV7-9	TRBJ2-5	TGTGCCAGCAGCCTCAACAGACAACTCCAAGAGACCCAGTACTTC	CASSLNRQLQETQYF
TRBD1	NA	TRBV5-6	TRBJ1-6	TGTGCCAGCAGTCCAGGGGGTCGGTATTCACCCCTCCACTTT	CASSPGGRYSPLHF
NA	once	TRBV7-9	TRBJ2-7	TGTGCCAGCAGCAAACAGTCGCAGGGGAACCTCTACGAGCAGTACTTC	CASSKQSQGNLYEQYF
TRBD1	few	TRBV7-6	TRBJ1-1	TGTGCCAGCAGCCTAGGGACAGTTGGGGGCCCAGAGGACACTGAAGCTTTCTTT	CASSLGTVGGPEDTEAFF
NA	NA	TRBV30	TRBJ2-1	TGTGCCTGGAGTCCCACGAGCGGTCCATACAATGAGCAGTTCTTC	CAWSPTSGPYNEQFF
NA	NA	TRBV7-9	TRBJ2-7	TGTGCCAGCAGCTATTTTGTGGCCGAGCAGTACTTC	CASSYFVAEQYF
TRBD1	NA	TRBV5-5	TRBJ2-7	TGTGCCAGCAGCTCGCTCCCCGGGACAGGGGGAATCGAGCAGTACTTC	CASSSLPGTGGIEQYF
TRBD2	NA	TRBV11-1	TRBJ2-4	TGTGCCAGCAGCTTACTCGCTACTAGCGGGAGATTTACAAACAGTCAGTACTTC	CASSLLATSGRFTNSQYF
NA	NA	TRBV11-3	TRBJ2-4	TGTGCCAGCAGCCTGGGGGCCAGGGCCAAAAACATTCAGTACTTC	CASSLGARAKNIQYF
TRBD1	NA	TRBV5-1	TRBJ1-3	TGCGCCAGCAGCTGGACAGGGGGAAACACCATATATTTT	CASSWTGGNTIYF
NA	NA	TRBV5-8	TRBJ2-3	TGTGCCAGCAGCTTGTCCATGGTGACAGGACTTTACACAGATACGCAGTATTTT	CASSLSMVTGLYTDTQYF
TRBD1	NA	TRBV6-5	TRBJ2-5	TGTGCCAGCAGTTACGTAGGGACAGGGGTCGAGACCCAGTACTTC	CASSYVGTGVETQYF